This entry lists 17 T cell receptor beta chains sequenced from one sample in a study of technical replicates of blood from several donors. Profiling relied on immunoSEQ multiplex PCR, and the TCRdb table lists in-frame clones only, not all of them. The table lists about 79,000 clones, 75% to 95% of them singletons. Sequencing was performed on T cells isolated from PBMCs. The origin of the receptors is a human donor in good health. Some clones in this sample may be carry-over from other donors' samples.

The V gene is TRBV27, the J gene TRBJ2-7, with D perhaps matching TRBD2 (6 bases). Germline V lookup: CDR1 MNHEY, CDR2 SMNVEV (reference sequence). The germline V and J ends were trimmed by 0 bases and 2 bases, with 11 bases remaining between them. The CDR3 has 15 residues. CDR3 in amino acids: CASSLSSGTPYEQYF. The DNA of the CDR3 is TGTGCCAGCAGTTTATCTTCCGGGACTCCCTACGAGCAGTACTTC.

The chain couples TRBV5-1 to TRBJ1-2; TRBD1 matches 7 bases. V trimming: 3 bases; J trimming: 4 bases; junction bases outside the gene matches: 3. CDR1 and CDR2 (germline): SGHRS, YFSETQ. The CDR3 totals 13 residues. The DNA of the CDR3 is TGCGCCAGCAGCTCGGGACAGCTCTATGGCTACACCTTC. It translates to CASSSGQLYGYTF.

In its sample, this clone was seen once. The rearrangement joins TRBV30 to TRBJ1-3; D is unresolved. Per germline, CDR1 GTSNPN and CDR2 SVGIG (reference sequence). The CDR3 has 13 residues. V was trimmed by 5 bases and J by 0 bases, leaving 8 bases between them. The CDR3 spells CAWDGDSGNTIYF. The DNA for the CDR3 is TGTGCCTGGGACGGGGACTCTGGAAACACCATATATTTT.

The V gene is TRBV19, the J gene TRBJ1-1, with a weak D call TRBD1 (6 bases). Germline lookup yields CDR1 LNHDA and CDR2 SQIVND (reference sequence). The CDR3 consists of 13 residues. V dropped 1 base and J dropped 5 bases, with 8 bases sitting between them. Here the CDR3 reads CASSIGQGTEAFF. The DNA of the CDR3 is TGTGCCAGTAGTATAGGGCAGGGGACTGAAGCTTTCTTT. The variable domain in full, completed from reference TRBV19 and TRBJ1-1, reads DGGITQSPKYLFRKEGQNVTLSCEQNLNHDAMYWYRQDPGQGLRLIYYSQIVNDFQKGDIAEGYSVSREKKESFPLTVTSAQKNPTAFYLCASSIGQGTEAFFGQGTRLTVV.

The V gene is TRBV7-9, the J gene TRBJ1-3; unclear D gene. The V and J ends lost 5 bases and 0 bases respectively, with 5 bases between them. This CDR3 is built from 13 residues. Germline-derived CDR1 and CDR2 are SEHNR and FQNEAQ (reference sequence). The CDR3 region is CASSTGSGNTIYF. Written as DNA, the CDR3 is TGTGCCAGCAGCACTGGCTCTGGAAACACCATATATTTT. The complete variable domain, with remaining parts taken from reference TRBV7-9 and TRBJ1-3, reads DTGVSQNPRHKITKRGQNVTFRCDPISEHNRLYWYRQTLGQGPEFLTYFQNEAQLEKSRLLSDRFSAERPKGSFSTLEIQRTEQGDSAMYLCASSTGSGNTIYFGEGSWLTVV.

The V call is TRBV7-2, the J call TRBJ1-1, with TRBD1 matching 7 bases. The V gene's germline CDR1 is SGHTA and CDR2 FQGNSA. V was pared by 3 bases and J by 2 bases, with 3 bases of the junction left unmatched. The CDR3 covers 14 residues. The CDR3, as DNA: TGTGCCAGCAGCTTTAGGGGGCGTAACACTGAAGCTTTCTTT. It specifies CASSFRGRNTEAFF.

This clone was seen repeatedly, ten times or more. V gene TRBV19 combines with J gene TRBJ2-7; 10 bases line up with TRBD2. Germline V CDR1 and CDR2: LNHDA, SQIVND (reference sequence). The V gene end was trimmed by 1 base and the J gene end by 3 bases; junction bases not matched to a gene: 0. The CDR3 spans 14 residues. The CDR3 sequence: CASSIASGSYEQYF. CDR3 in DNA: TGTGCCAGTAGTATAGCTAGCGGGAGCTACGAGCAGTACTTC. Full variable domain (missing parts from reference TRBV19 and TRBJ2-7): DGGITQSPKYLFRKEGQNVTLSCEQNLNHDAMYWYRQDPGQGLRLIYYSQIVNDFQKGDIAEGYSVSREKKESFPLTVTSAQKNPTAFYLCASSIASGSYEQYFGPGTRLTVT.

DNA of the CDR3: TGTGCCAGCAGTCCTAGGACAGGCCTGGAGACCCAGTACTTC. Translation: CASSPRTGLETQYF. V and J are TRBV14 and TRBJ2-5; the match to TRBD1 covers 7 bases. The V segment lost 6 bases and the J segment 5 bases; nucleotides outside the gene matches: 9. The CDR3 sequence is 14 residues long. Looked up from germline, CDR1 is SGHDN and CDR2 is FVKESK.

The genes are TRBV7-6 and TRBJ2-3; TRBD1 agrees at 7 bases. The CDR3 extends over 17 amino acids. Germline V gene sequence: CDR1 SGHVS, CDR2 FNYEAQ. The junction had 6 bases not matched to a gene; V was cut back by 0 bases and J by 0 bases. CDR3 nucleotides: TGTGCCAGCAGCTTAGCGCCTGGGGACAGAAGCACAGATACGCAGTATTTT. Translation gives CASSLAPGDRSTDTQYF.

The rearrangement joins TRBV19 to TRBJ2-3, with 7 positions matching TRBD1. This CDR3 has 13 amino acids. CDR1 LNHDA and CDR2 SQIVND come from the germline V gene (reference sequence). The trim removed 4 bases at V and 4 bases at J, leaving 2 bases unmatched. The CDR3 region is CASSNQGADTQYF. CDR3 bases: TGTGCCAGTAGTAATCAGGGGGCAGATACGCAGTATTTT.

The chain joins TRBV13 to TRBJ2-1; 10 bases fit TRBD2. This CDR3 is 13 amino acids long. The ends lost 8 bases at V and 6 bases at J; junction bases unmatched: 4. CDR1 is PRHDT and CDR2 is FYEKMQ in the germline V gene (reference sequence). This CDR3 is CASGLADINEQFF. CDR3 sequence (DNA): TGTGCCAGCGGACTAGCGGACATCAATGAGCAGTTCTTC.

The chain has TRBV10-3 and TRBJ1-1; unclear D gene. Germline assignment: CDR1 ENHRY and CDR2 SYGVKD. The CDR3 loop spans 15 amino acids. Trimming stripped 0 bases from V and 3 bases from J, with 11 bases between. This CDR3 reads CAISESQRSYTEAFF. In nucleotides, the CDR3 is TGTGCCATCAGTGAGTCCCAGAGGAGTTACACTGAAGCTTTCTTT.

The rearrangement joins TRBV27 to TRBJ2-7; 7 nucleotides agree with TRBD2. The length of the CDR3 is 14 residues. CDR1 and CDR2 (germline): MNHEY, SMNVEV (reference sequence). The V gene end was trimmed by 1 base and the J gene end by 4 bases; junction bases not matched to a gene: 4. CDR3 nucleotides: TGTGCCAGCAGTTTATTCGGGGGAGGGTACGAGCAGTACTTC. Its protein product is CASSLFGGGYEQYF.

The chain links TRBV6-1 to TRBJ1-5; D is unresolved. V was clipped by 8 bases and J by 3 bases, with 11 bases between them. The germline gives CDR1 MNHNS, CDR2 SASEGT. The CDR3 length is 13 residues. The CDR3 nucleotides read TGTGCCAGCTCGCCCGAGTTCAATCAGCCCCAGCATTTT. This encodes CASSPEFNQPQHF.

This rearrangement joins TRBV13 to TRBJ1-5; unclear D gene. With 5 bases removed from V and 6 bases from J, the gap between germline ends came to 8 bases. The CDR3 totals 12 residues. Germline V gene lookup returns CDR1 PRHDT and CDR2 FYEKMQ (reference sequence). The CDR3 DNA sequence: TGTGCCAGCAGCCGCCTAGGTCAGCCCCAGCATTTT. Amino acid sequence: CASSRLGQPQHF.

This chain connects TRBV4-1 to TRBJ2-3; 7 bases map to TRBD2. Germline V CDR1 and CDR2: MGHRA, YSYEKL. This CDR3 is 16 amino acids long. Trimming removed 1 base from V and 8 bases from J; junction bases left unmatched: 12. In DNA, the CDR3 is TGCGCCAGCAGCCAAGCTATGGGGGGAGGGATCGCTACGCAGTATTTT. Residues: CASSQAMGGGIATQYF.

The CDR3 DNA sequence: TGCGCCAGCAGCTTGTTTTGGGACACCTACGAGCAGTACTTC. Its translation is CASSLFWDTYEQYF. V usage is TRBV5-1 and J usage is TRBJ2-7; a weak D match, TRBD1 (6 bases). This CDR3 is 14 amino acids long. Trimming took 1 base from V and 2 from J, leaving 10 bases between them. Germline CDR1 SGHRS, CDR2 YFSETQ.